A selection of T cell receptor beta chains follows, all from one sample in a study of T cell repertoires in cytomegalovirus infection. From the reads, TCRdb called clonotypes with MiXCR, one entry per CDR3 protein. Of 310,000 or so distinct CDR3 sequences listed, 9.6% are singletons. The sample comprised PBMCs. These receptors were collected from a human donor in good health (CMV status not recorded). Some clones in this sample may be carry-over from other donors' samples. Each CDR3 is given with its conserved first and last residue. The D gene is left open where the match is weak. Expanded clones are given a class, and other clones once, few, many or no size at all.

d_call,j_call,clone_size,v_call,cdr3_aa,cdr3_nt
.,TRBJ2-1,many,TRBV28,CASSSPLRRSYNEQFF,TGTGCCAGCAGTTCCCCGCTCAGGCGTTCCTACAATGAGCAGTTCTTC
TRBD2,TRBJ2-5,many,TRBV7-9,CASSLSGEETQYF,TGTGCCAGCAGCTTAAGCGGGGAAGAGACCCAGTACTTC
.,TRBJ1-5,many,TRBV7-2,CASSLDSSQPQHF,TGTGCCAGCAGCTTAGACTCAAGTCAGCCCCAGCATTTT
TRBD2,TRBJ2-5,.,TRBV29-1,CSVTGLAGVQAETQYF,TGCAGCGTTACGGGACTAGCGGGGGTTCAGGCCGAGACCCAGTACTTC
.,TRBJ2-4,many,TRBV2,CASSLDSKNIQYF,TGTGCCAGCAGTCTGGACAGCAAAAACATTCAGTACTTC
TRBD1,TRBJ2-5,many,TRBV4-1,CASSQRDREETQYF,TGCGCCAGCAGCCAACGGGACAGGGAAGAGACCCAGTACTTC
TRBD1,TRBJ1-5,many,TRBV7-8,CASSHRQGVGNQPQHF,TGTGCCAGCAGCCATAGACAGGGGGTGGGTAATCAGCCCCAGCATTTT
.,TRBJ1-4,many,TRBV2,CASTRWGNEKLFF,TGTGCCAGCACTCGATGGGGAAATGAAAAACTGTTTTTT
.,TRBJ1-5,.,TRBV4-2,CASSQVPSGDSNQPQHF,TGTGCCAGCAGCCAAGTGCCCTCAGGGGATAGCAATCAGCCCCAGCATTTT
.,TRBJ2-3,many,TRBV19,CASSIIGGGTDTQYF,TGTGCCAGTAGTATAATCGGAGGGGGCACAGATACGCAGTATTTT
.,TRBJ2-7,many,TRBV7-8,CASSAPPGYEQYF,TGTGCCAGCAGCGCTCCCCCAGGCTACGAGCAGTACTTC
.,TRBJ2-7,many,TRBV6-1,CASSEGPLPIYEQYF,TGTGCCAGCAGTGAAGGGCCTCTTCCTATCTACGAGCAGTACTTC
.,TRBJ1-1,many,TRBV12-3/TRBV12-4,CASSLERVSEAFF,TGTGCCAGCAGTTTAGAAAGGGTATCTGAAGCTTTCTTT
TRBD2,TRBJ2-3,.,TRBV29-1,CSVSLGGGTDTQYF,TGCAGCGTTTCCCTCGGGGGGGGGACAGATACGCAGTATTTT
.,TRBJ1-4,.,TRBV3-1,CASSFRVIAEKLFF,TGTGCCAGCAGCTTCAGGGTAATCGCTGAAAAACTGTTTTTT
.,TRBJ2-2,many,TRBV6-5,CASSYRPANTGELFF,TGTGCCAGCAGTTACCGGCCGGCGAACACCGGGGAGCTGTTTTTT
TRBD2,TRBJ2-5,many,TRBV5-1,CASSPPLAGARGETQYF,TGCGCCAGCAGCCCCCCCTTAGCGGGGGCCCGAGGAGAGACCCAGTACTTC
.,TRBJ2-5,many,TRBV7-8,CASSSTTPSGTQYF,TGTGCCAGCAGTTCAACTACCCCCTCTGGGACCCAGTACTTC
.,TRBJ2-2,many,TRBV20-1,CSARDLGGRDANTGELFF,TGCAGTGCTAGAGATCTAGGGGGGAGAGACGCGAACACCGGGGAGCTGTTTTTT
.,TRBJ1-5,many,TRBV12-5,CASALGGVHNQPQHF,TGTGCTAGTGCCCTTGGGGGTGTTCACAATCAGCCCCAGCATTTT
TRBD1,TRBJ1-5,few,TRBV2,CASRGQGAYQPQHF,TGTGCCAGCAGAGGACAGGGGGCTTATCAGCCCCAGCATTTT
.,TRBJ1-1,many,TRBV4-2,CASIETRRGSNTEAFF,TGTGCCAGCATCGAGACTCGGAGGGGTTCGAACACTGAAGCTTTCTTT
TRBD1,TRBJ2-3,many,TRBV19,CASRTGTATDTQYF,TGTGCCAGTAGAACGGGGACAGCCACAGATACGCAGTATTTT
TRBD1,TRBJ2-1,many,TRBV6-6,CASSYNGQGRYNEQFF,TGTGCCAGCAGTTACAACGGACAGGGCAGGTACAATGAGCAGTTCTTC
.,TRBJ1-5,many,TRBV24-1,CATSDRTDQPQHF,TGTGCCACCAGTGACCGGACAGATCAGCCCCAGCATTTT
TRBD1,TRBJ2-7,.,TRBV12-3/TRBV12-4,CASSPTGQSYEQYF,TGTGCCAGCAGTCCCACGGGACAGTCCTACGAGCAGTACTTC
.,TRBJ2-1,.,TRBV19,CASRQTVSSSYNEQFF,TGTGCCAGTAGACAAACAGTTTCCAGCTCCTACAATGAGCAGTTCTTC
TRBD1,TRBJ1-1,many,TRBV7-2,CASSITGGNTEAFF,TGTGCCAGCAGCATTACAGGGGGCAACACTGAAGCTTTCTTT
.,TRBJ1-1,many,TRBV6-1,CASGEQPNTEAFF,TGTGCCAGCGGGGAACAGCCTAACACTGAAGCTTTCTTT
.,TRBJ2-6,few,TRBV6-8,CASRAGSGANVLTF,TGTGCCAGCAGGGCAGGTTCTGGGGCCAACGTCCTGACTTTC
TRBD1,TRBJ2-7,few,TRBV10-2,CASSSPGGSGTYEQYF,TGCGCCAGCAGTTCACCAGGGGGCTCGGGCACCTACGAGCAGTACTTC
.,TRBJ2-1,many,TRBV7-2,CASSLVGTGSYNEQFF,TGTGCCAGCAGCTTAGTAGGGACTGGGTCCTACAATGAGCAGTTCTTC
.,TRBJ1-5,many,TRBV5-5,CASSGTGSNQPQHF,TGTGCCAGCAGCGGGACTGGTAGCAATCAGCCCCAGCATTTT
TRBD2,TRBJ2-3,many,TRBV20-1,CSARRWLAGSTDTQYF,TGCAGTGCCCGGAGGTGGCTAGCGGGTAGCACAGATACGCAGTATTTT
.,TRBJ1-2,few,TRBV29-1,CSANRANYGYTF,TGCAGCGCGAACAGAGCTAACTATGGCTACACCTTC
TRBD2,TRBJ2-5,many,TRBV6-1,CASRKLAGGVETQYF,TGTGCCAGCAGGAAGCTAGCGGGGGGAGTAGAGACCCAGTACTTC
.,TRBJ2-2,.,TRBV12-3/TRBV12-4,CASSLATRGGELFF,TGTGCCAGCAGTTTAGCTACACGGGGCGGGGAGCTGTTTTTT
.,TRBJ2-2,many,TRBV6-2/TRBV6-3,CASSYPGGTGNTGELFF,TGTGCCAGCAGTTACCCGGGGGGGACAGGGAACACCGGGGAGCTGTTTTTT
.,TRBJ2-5,many,TRBV12-3/TRBV12-4,CASSFNDGGTQYF,TGTGCCAGCAGTTTCAACGACGGAGGGACCCAGTACTTC
.,TRBJ1-4,many,TRBV28,CAKHGLNEKLFF,TGTGCCAAGCACGGACTGAATGAAAAACTGTTTTTT
.,TRBJ2-1,many,TRBV29-1,CSVETGSSYNEQFF,TGCAGCGTTGAGACTGGCAGCTCCTACAATGAGCAGTTCTTC
.,TRBJ1-5,many,TRBV27,CASSYSAGNQPQHF,TGTGCCAGCAGTTACTCGGCAGGCAATCAGCCCCAGCATTTT
.,TRBJ2-5,many,TRBV7-9,CASSLAQGLEETQYF,TGTGCCAGCAGCTTAGCACAGGGATTGGAAGAGACCCAGTACTTC
.,TRBJ2-3,many,TRBV7-2,CASSLAGPPNTDTQYF,TGTGCCAGCAGCTTAGCCGGACCGCCTAACACAGATACGCAGTATTTT
.,TRBJ2-1,few,TRBV20-1,CSAYQSSYNEQFF,TGCAGTGCTTACCAGAGCTCCTACAATGAGCAGTTCTTC
.,TRBJ1-4,many,TRBV5-1,CASNTGTRSEKLFF,TGCGCCAGCAACACCGGGACAAGAAGTGAAAAACTGTTTTTT
.,TRBJ1-6,few,TRBV2,CASSDDWNSPLHF,TGTGCCAGCAGTGACGACTGGAATTCACCCCTCCACTTT
.,TRBJ2-7,many,TRBV19,CASSREPDYEQYF,TGTGCCAGTAGCAGAGAACCGGACTACGAGCAGTACTTC